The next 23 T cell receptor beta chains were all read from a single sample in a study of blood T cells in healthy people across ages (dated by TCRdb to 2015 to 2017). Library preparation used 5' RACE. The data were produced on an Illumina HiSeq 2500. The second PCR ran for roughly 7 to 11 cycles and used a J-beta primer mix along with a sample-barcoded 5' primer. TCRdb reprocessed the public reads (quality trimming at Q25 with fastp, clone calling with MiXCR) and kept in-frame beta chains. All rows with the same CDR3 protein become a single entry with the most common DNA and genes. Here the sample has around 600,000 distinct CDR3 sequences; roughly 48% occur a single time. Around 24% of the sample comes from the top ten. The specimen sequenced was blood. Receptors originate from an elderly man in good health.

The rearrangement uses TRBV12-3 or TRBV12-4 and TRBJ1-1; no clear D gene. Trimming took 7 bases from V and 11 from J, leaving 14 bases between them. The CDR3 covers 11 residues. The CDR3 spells CASTLGVRAFF. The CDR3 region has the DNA TGTGCCAGCACCTTGGGAGTGAGGGCTTTCTTT.

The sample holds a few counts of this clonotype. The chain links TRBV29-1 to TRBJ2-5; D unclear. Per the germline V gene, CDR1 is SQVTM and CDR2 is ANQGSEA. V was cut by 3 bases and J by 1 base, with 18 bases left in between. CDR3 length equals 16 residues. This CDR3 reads CSVEVALAVPQETQYF. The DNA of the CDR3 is TGCAGCGTTGAGGTCGCTCTCGCGGTCCCCCAAGAGACCCAGTACTTC.

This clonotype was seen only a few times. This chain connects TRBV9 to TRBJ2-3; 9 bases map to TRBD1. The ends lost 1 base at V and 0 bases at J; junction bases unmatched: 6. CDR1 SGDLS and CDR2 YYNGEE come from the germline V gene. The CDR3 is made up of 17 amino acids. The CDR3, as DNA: TGTGCCAGCAGCGTACGAAGGGACAGGGAGAGCACAGATACGCAGTATTTT. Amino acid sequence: CASSVRRDRESTDTQYF.

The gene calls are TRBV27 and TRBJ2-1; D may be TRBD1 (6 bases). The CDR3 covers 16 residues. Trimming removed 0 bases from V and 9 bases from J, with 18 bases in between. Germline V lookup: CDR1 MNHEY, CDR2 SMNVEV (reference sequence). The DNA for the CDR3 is TGTGCCAGCAGTTTATCGGGGGCGCGGAATAGGGCTGAGCAGTTCTTC. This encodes CASSLSGARNRAEQFF.

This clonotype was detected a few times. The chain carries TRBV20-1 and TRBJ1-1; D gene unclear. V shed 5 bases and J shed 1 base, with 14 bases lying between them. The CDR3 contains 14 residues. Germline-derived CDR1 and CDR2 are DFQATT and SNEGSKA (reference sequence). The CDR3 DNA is TGCAGTGCTTTCATACCCCCGGCGAACACTGAAGCTTTCTTT. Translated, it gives CSAFIPPANTEAFF.

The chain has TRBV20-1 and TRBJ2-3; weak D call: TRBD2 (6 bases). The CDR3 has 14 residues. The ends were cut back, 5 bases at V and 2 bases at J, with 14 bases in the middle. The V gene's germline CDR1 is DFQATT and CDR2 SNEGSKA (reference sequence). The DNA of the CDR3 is TGCAGTGCTTTTCCGGGACTCGCCACAGATACGCAGTATTTT. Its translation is CSAFPGLATDTQYF.

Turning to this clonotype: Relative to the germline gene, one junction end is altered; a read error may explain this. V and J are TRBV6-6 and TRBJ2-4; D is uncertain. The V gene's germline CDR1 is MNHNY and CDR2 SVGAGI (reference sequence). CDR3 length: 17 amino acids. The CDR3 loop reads CASKVSEQYIAKNIQHF. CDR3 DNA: TGTGCCAGCAAAGTCTCTGAGCAGTATATAGCCAAAAACATTCAGCACTTC.

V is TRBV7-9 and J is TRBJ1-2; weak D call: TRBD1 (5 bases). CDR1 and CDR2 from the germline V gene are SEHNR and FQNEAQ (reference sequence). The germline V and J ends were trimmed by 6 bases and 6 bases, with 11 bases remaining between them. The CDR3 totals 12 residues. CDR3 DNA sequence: TGTGCCAGCAGTTCTTGGGGGGATGGCTACACCTTC. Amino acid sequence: CASSSWGDGYTF.

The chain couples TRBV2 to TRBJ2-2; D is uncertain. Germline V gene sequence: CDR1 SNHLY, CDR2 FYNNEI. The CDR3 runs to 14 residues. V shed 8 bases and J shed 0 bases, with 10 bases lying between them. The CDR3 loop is CASVAEPNTGELFF. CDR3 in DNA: TGTGCCAGCGTTGCAGAACCGAACACCGGGGAGCTGTTTTTT. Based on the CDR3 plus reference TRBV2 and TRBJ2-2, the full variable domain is EPEVTQTPSHQVTQMGQEVILRCVPISNHLYFYWYRQILGQKVEFLVSFYNNEISEKSEIFDDQFSVERPDGSNFTLKIRSTKLEDSAMYFCASVAEPNTGELFFGEGSRLTVL.

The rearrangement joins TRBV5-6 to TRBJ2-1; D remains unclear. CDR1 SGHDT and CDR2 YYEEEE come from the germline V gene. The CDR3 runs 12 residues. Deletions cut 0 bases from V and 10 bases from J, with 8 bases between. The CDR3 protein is CASSLVSPEQFF. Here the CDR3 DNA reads TGTGCCAGCAGCTTGGTGAGCCCCGAGCAGTTCTTC.

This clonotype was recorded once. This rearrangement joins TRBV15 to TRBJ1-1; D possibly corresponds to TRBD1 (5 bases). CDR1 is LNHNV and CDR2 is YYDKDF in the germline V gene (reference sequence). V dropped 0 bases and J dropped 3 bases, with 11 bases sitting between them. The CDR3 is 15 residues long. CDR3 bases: TGTGCCACCAGCAGAGATTCAGGGTTCGACACTGAAGCTTTCTTT. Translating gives CATSRDSGFDTEAFF.

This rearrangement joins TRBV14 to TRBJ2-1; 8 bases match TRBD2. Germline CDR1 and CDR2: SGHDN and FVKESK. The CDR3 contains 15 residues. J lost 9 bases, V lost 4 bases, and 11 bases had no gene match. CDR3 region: CASSRPGLGEREQFF. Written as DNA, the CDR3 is TGTGCCAGCAGCCGACCGGGACTAGGGGAACGTGAGCAGTTCTTC.

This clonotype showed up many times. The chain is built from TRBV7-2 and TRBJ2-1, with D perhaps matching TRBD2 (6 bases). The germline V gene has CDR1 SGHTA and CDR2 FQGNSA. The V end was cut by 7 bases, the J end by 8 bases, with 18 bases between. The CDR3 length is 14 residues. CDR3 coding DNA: TGTGCCAGCACCATAGGGACTGGCATGGATGAGCAGTTCTTC. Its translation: CASTIGTGMDEQFF. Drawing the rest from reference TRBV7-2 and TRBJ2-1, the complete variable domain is GAGVSQSPSNKVTEKGKDVELRCDPISGHTALYWYRQSLGQGLEFLIYFQGNSAPDKSGLPSDRFSAERTGGSVSTLTIQRTQQEDSAVYLCASTIGTGMDEQFFGPGTRLTVL.

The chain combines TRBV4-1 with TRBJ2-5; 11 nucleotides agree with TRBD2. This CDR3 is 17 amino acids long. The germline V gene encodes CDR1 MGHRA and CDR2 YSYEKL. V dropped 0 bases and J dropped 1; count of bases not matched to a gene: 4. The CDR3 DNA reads TGCGCCAGCAGCCAAGATTTTACTAGCGGGGGCCAAGAGACCCAGTACTTC. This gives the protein CASSQDFTSGGQETQYF.

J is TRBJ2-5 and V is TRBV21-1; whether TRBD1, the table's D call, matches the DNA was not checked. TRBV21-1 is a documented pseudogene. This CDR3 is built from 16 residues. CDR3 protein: CASSKGTGRPSETQYF. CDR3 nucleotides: TGTGCCAGCAGCAAAGGGACAGGGCGTCCGTCAGAGACCCAGTACTTC.

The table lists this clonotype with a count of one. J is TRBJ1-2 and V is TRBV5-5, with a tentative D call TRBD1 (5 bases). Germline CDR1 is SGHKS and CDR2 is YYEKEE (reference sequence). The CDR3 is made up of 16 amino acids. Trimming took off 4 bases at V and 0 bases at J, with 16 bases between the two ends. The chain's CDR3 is CASSLGVGSANYGYTF. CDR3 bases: TGTGCCAGCAGCCTGGGGGTTGGGAGCGCTAACTATGGCTACACCTTC.

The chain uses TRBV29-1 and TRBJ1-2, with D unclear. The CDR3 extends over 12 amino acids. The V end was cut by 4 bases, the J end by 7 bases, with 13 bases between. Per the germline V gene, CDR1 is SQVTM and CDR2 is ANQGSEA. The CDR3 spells CSVAPEAAGYTF. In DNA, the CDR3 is TGCAGCGTTGCCCCCGAGGCTGCTGGCTACACCTTC.

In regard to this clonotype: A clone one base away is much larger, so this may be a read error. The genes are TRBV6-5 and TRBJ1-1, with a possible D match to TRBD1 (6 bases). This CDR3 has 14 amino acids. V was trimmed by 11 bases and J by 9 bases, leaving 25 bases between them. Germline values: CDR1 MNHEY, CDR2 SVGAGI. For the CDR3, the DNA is TGTGCCGCCAGGCTTTCCGGTGCGGGACAAAAAGCTTTCTTT. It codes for CAARLSGAGQKAFF.

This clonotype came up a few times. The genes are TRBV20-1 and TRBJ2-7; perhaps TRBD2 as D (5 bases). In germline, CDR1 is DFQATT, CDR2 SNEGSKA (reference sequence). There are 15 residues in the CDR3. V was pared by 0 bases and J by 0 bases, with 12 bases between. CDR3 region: CSARDPSGGSYEQYF. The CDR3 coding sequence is TGCAGTGCTAGAGATCCCAGCGGTGGCTCCTACGAGCAGTACTTC.

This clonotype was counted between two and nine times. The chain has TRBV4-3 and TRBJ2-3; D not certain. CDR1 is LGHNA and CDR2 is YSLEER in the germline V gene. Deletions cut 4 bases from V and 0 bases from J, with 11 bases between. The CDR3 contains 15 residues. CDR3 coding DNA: TGCGCCAGCAGCCTAGGTGACGGGAGCACAGATACGCAGTATTTT. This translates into CASSLGDGSTDTQYF.

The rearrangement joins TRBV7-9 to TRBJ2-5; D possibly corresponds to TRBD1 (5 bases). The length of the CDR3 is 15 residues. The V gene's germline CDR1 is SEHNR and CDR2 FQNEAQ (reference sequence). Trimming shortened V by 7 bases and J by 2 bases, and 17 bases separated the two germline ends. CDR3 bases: TGTGCCAGCAATATTGGGGCGGCGCTACAAGAGACCCAGTACTTC. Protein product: CASNIGAALQETQYF.

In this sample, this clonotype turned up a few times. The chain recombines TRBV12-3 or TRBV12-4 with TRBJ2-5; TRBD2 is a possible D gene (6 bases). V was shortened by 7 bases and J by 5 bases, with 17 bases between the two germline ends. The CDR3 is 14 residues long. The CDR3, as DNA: TGTGCCAGCACGCGGGGCCTTGTGGGGGAGACCCAGTACTTC. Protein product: CASTRGLVGETQYF.

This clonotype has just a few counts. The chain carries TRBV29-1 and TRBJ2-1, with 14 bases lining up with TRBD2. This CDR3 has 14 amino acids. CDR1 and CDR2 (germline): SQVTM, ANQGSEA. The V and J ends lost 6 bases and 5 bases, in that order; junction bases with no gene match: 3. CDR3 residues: CSVRLAGGNNEQFF. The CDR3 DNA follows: TGCAGCGTGAGACTAGCGGGGGGGAACAATGAGCAGTTCTTC.